Listed below are T cell receptor beta chains from one sample, sequenced in a study of regulatory T cells in long-lasting Graves disease. TCRdb fed the multiplex PCR reads into MiXCR, producing one record per CDR3 protein. The profile shows roughly 380,000 distinct CDR3 sequences, approximately 15% of them singletons. The same sample was also used in a study of T cells in Graves' hyperthyroidism and ophthalmopathy.

The sequencing here drew on peripheral blood mononuclear cells (PBMCs), taken at new diagnosis, from a patient treated with antithyroid drugs. The origin of the receptors is a man between 35 and 55 years old with Graves disease. CDR3s include the opening cysteine and the closing phenylalanine or tryptophan. A D gene is named only where the DNA matches it firmly. The size of a clone is reported for some rows only, either as once, few or many, or as a class for expanded clones.

V	length	size	J	D	DNA	CDR3
TRBV7-3	15	many	TRBJ2-2	-	TGTGCCAGCAGCGTTAGCCGGGACAACACCGGGGAGCTGTTTTTT	CASSVSRDNTGELFF
TRBV28	14	many	TRBJ1-6	TRBD1	TGTGCCAGCAGTCCTGACAGGGCGCGTTCACCCCTCCACTTT	CASSPDRARSPLHF
TRBV5-6	15	-	TRBJ2-3	-	TGTGCCAGCAGCTTGGTGCGGGTCCCCAGGGATACGCAGTATTTT	CASSLVRVPRDTQYF
TRBV10-3	14	many	TRBJ1-5	-	TGTGCCATCAGTGAGACAGGCATGGATCAGCCCCAGCATTTT	CAISETGMDQPQHF
TRBV2	16	many	TRBJ1-1	TRBD1	TGTGCCAGCCGGGCCGTGAGGACAGGGGGTCGCACTGAAGCTTTCTTT	CASRAVRTGGRTEAFF
TRBV6-2/TRBV6-3	16	many	TRBJ2-2	-	TGTGCCAGCAGATTTACGGGGGGCCTTAACACCGGGGAGCTGTTTTTT	CASRFTGGLNTGELFF
TRBV24-1	15	-	TRBJ2-3	TRBD2	TGTGCCACCAGTGAACTAGCGGGGGCCCGTAATACGCAGTATTTT	CATSELAGARNTQYF
TRBV4-2	18	many	TRBJ2-3	TRBD2	TGTGCCAGCAGCCAAGGATATATAGCGGGGGGGCTGACAGATACGCAGTATTTT	CASSQGYIAGGLTDTQYF
TRBV6-2/TRBV6-3	14	many	TRBJ2-7	-	TGTGCCAGCAGTTACAACCCCAACTCCTACGAGCAGTACTTC	CASSYNPNSYEQYF
TRBV7-9	15	-	TRBJ1-1	-	TGTGCCAGCAGCTTAGCCGGGACGGGGAACACTGAAGCTTTCTTT	CASSLAGTGNTEAFF
TRBV30	15	many	TRBJ1-5	TRBD1	TGTGCCTGGAGTCCGTCGACAGGGGTGTATCAGCCCCAGCATTTT	CAWSPSTGVYQPQHF
TRBV15	15	-	TRBJ1-2	TRBD1	TGTGCCACCAGCAGAGAGGACAGGGGCTTAGGTGGCTACACCTTC	CATSREDRGLGGYTF
TRBV11-2	17	-	TRBJ2-3	TRBD2	TGTGCCAGCAGCCCCCTAAATAGCGGGAGAAGTACGAATACGCAGTATTTT	CASSPLNSGRSTNTQYF
TRBV7-2	15	-	TRBJ1-6	TRBD1	TGTGCCAGCAGCTTAAGGAGGGGGCAAGGTTCACCCCTCCACTTT	CASSLRRGQGSPLHF
TRBV12-3/TRBV12-4	15	-	TRBJ1-5	-	TGTGCCGATCTCCAGGGAGTATATAGCAATCAGCCCCAGCATTTT	CADLQGVYSNQPQHF
TRBV25-1	19	few	TRBJ2-7	TRBD2	TGTGCCAGCAGTGAAGATTGGACTAGCGGGGGAAGTAAGGTTACCGAGCAGTACTTC	CASSEDWTSGGSKVTEQYF
TRBV28	15	many	TRBJ2-7	-	TGTGCCAGCAGTTTGGCAGGGGGGAGAGAGTACGAGCAGTACTTC	CASSLAGGREYEQYF
TRBV7-8	17	few	TRBJ1-1	TRBD1	TGTGCCAGCAGTACCGGAACGACAGGGTACTTGAACACTGAAGCTTTCTTT	CASSTGTTGYLNTEAFF
TRBV20-1	13	many	TRBJ2-5	-	TGCAGTGCTGCCCCGGGGTTCCAAGAGACCCAGTACTTC	CSAAPGFQETQYF
TRBV5-8	13	many	TRBJ1-3	-	TGTGCCAGCAGCTTGCCCGGGAGGAACACCATATATTTT	CASSLPGRNTIYF
TRBV20-1	11	-	TRBJ1-5	-	TGCAGTGCTAGTCATCGTCAGCCCCAGCATTTT	CSASHRQPQHF
TRBV18	12	-	TRBJ1-1	-	TGTGCCAGCTCGGTTGGGGCAGGTGAAGCTTTCTTT	CASSVGAGEAFF
TRBV3-1	14	many	TRBJ2-2	-	TGTGCCAGCAGCCAAGTTGTAGGGGGCGGGGAGCTGTTTTTT	CASSQVVGGGELFF
TRBV6-5	13	-	TRBJ1-2	TRBD1	TGTGCCAGCAGTTCCGGGACAGGGCTCGGCTACACCTTC	CASSSGTGLGYTF
TRBV7-2	13	many	TRBJ2-7	-	TGTGCCAGCAGCCCGAAGACAGTTTACGCGCAGTACTTC	CASSPKTVYAQYF
TRBV6-1	15	-	TRBJ2-3	-	TGTGCCAGCAGTCGGGCCGCCCCGGTTTTGAATACGCAGTATTTT	CASSRAAPVLNTQYF
TRBV11-2	14	-	TRBJ2-1	TRBD2	TGTGCCAGCAGCCCCGGAGCGGGAGTCAATGAGCAGTTCTTC	CASSPGAGVNEQFF
TRBV28	15	many	TRBJ1-4	-	TGTGCCAGCAGGATGACAGTTGCAACTAATGAAAAACTGTTTTTT	CASRMTVATNEKLFF
TRBV6-2/TRBV6-3	15	-	TRBJ1-5	-	TGTGCCAGCCGGAACCAGCAGGGCTTGAGTCAGCCCCAGCATTTT	CASRNQQGLSQPQHF
TRBV4-3	15	many	TRBJ1-1	-	TGCGCCAGCAGCCAGTTTGTCAGTCTGAACACTGAAGCTTTCTTT	CASSQFVSLNTEAFF
TRBV7-2	17	-	TRBJ1-5	-	TGTGCCAGCAGCTTAGGGGGGGAGCGCCATGGAAGCCAGCCCCAGCATTTT	CASSLGGERHGSQPQHF
TRBV2	15	-	TRBJ2-7	TRBD1	TGTGCCAGCAGGGACACAGGGGGCGAGATCTACGAGCAGTACTTC	CASRDTGGEIYEQYF
TRBV30	13	-	TRBJ1-1	-	TGTGCCTGGACAAAGGGGTTGAGTACTGAAGCTTTCTTT	CAWTKGLSTEAFF
TRBV2	15	many	TRBJ1-5	-	TGTGCCAGCAGTGTAAGGGGGAATCGCAATCAGCCCCAGCATTTT	CASSVRGNRNQPQHF
TRBV6-2/TRBV6-3	13	many	TRBJ2-1	TRBD1	TGTGCCAGCAGTTTCAGGGGGCGGAATGAGCAGTTCTTC	CASSFRGRNEQFF
TRBV29-1	17	few	TRBJ2-2	TRBD2	TGCAGCGTCGGACTAGCGGGGCACGCCTCGAACACCGGGGAGCTGTTTTTT	CSVGLAGHASNTGELFF
TRBV20-1	15	-	TRBJ2-3	-	TGCAGTGCTAGAGAACAGGGCACTAGCACAGATACGCAGTATTTT	CSAREQGTSTDTQYF
TRBV5-6	15	few	TRBJ1-1	-	TGTGCCAGCAGCTTGGCCGTGGGTGTGGGCACTGAAGCTTTCTTT	CASSLAVGVGTEAFF
TRBV6-1	14	many	TRBJ1-2	-	TGTGCCAGCAGTGAAGTGCGGCCTAACTATGGCTACACCTTC	CASSEVRPNYGYTF
TRBV5-1	12	few	TRBJ1-2	-	TGCGCCAGCAGCCAGGAGGGGACTGGCTACACCTTC	CASSQEGTGYTF
TRBV28	16	-	TRBJ2-2	TRBD1	TGTGCCAGCAGTCCGGCCGGGACAGCGAACACCGGGGAGCTGTTTTTT	CASSPAGTANTGELFF
TRBV5-6	13	many	TRBJ1-2	-	TGTGCCAGCAGCTACCGGGGCTTTTATGGCTACACCTTC	CASSYRGFYGYTF
TRBV2	13	many	TRBJ2-3	-	TGTGCCAGCGCCCCCTATAGCACAGATACGCAGTATTTT	CASAPYSTDTQYF
TRBV18	15	-	TRBJ1-3	-	TGTGCCAGCTCACCCTCCCCTCCATCTGGAAACACCATATATTTT	CASSPSPPSGNTIYF